A single sample gave rise to the 2 T cell receptor beta chains below, sequenced in a study of blood T cell repertoires in COVID-19. Measured with immunoSEQ multiplex PCR; TCRdb has only the in-frame clones, and not every one. Of fewer than 250,000 clones listed, 70% to 90% are singletons. The sample consisted of peripheral blood. All receptors come from a woman in her 70s with acute or convalescent COVID-19.

A single count supports this clone. The rearrangement links TRBV20-1 to TRBJ1-1; 7 bases fit TRBD1. Germline V CDR1 and CDR2: DFQATT, SNEGSKA (reference sequence). With 2 bases clipped from V and 11 bases from J, the junction kept 5 bases outside the gene matches. CDR3 length: 11 amino acids. DNA for the CDR3: TGCAGTGCTAGAACAGGGGTTGAGGCTTTCTTT. Residues: CSARTGVEAFF.

This chain joins TRBV5-1 and TRBJ2-3; perhaps TRBD2 as D (5 bases). CDR1 is SGHRS and CDR2 is YFSETQ in the germline V gene. V shed 0 bases and J shed 0 bases, with 11 bases lying between them. The CDR3 is 16 residues long. DNA for the CDR3: TGCGCCAGCAGCTTGGCCGCGGGCTCTAGCACAGATACGCAGTATTTT. Protein sequence: CASSLAAGSSTDTQYF.